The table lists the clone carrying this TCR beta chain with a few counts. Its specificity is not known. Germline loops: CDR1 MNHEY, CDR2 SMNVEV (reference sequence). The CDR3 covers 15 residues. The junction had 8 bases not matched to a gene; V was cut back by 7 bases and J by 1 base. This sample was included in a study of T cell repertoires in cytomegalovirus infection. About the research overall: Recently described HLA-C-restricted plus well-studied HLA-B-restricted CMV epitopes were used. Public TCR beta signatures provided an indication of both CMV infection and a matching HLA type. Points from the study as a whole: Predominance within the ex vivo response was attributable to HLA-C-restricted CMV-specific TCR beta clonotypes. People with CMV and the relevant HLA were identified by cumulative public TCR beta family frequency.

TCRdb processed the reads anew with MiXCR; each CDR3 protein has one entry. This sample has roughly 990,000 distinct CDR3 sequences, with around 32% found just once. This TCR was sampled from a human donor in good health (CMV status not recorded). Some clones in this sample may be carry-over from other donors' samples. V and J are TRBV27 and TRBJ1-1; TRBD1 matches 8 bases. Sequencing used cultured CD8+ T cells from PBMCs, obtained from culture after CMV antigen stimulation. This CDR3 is CASKEEDRENTEAFF. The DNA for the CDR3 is TGTGCCAGCAAAGAGGAGGACAGGGAGAACACTGAAGCTTTCTTT.